This T cell receptor (beta chain) was found in a study of T-cell memory formation after mild COVID-19. Libraries for TCRalpha and TCRbeta carried sample barcodes and unique molecular identifiers via 5'RACE. MiXCR, applied by TCRdb to the 5' RACE reads, yields one record per CDR3 protein. The sample includes about 140,000 distinct CDR3 sequences, approximately 15% of them seen just once. Germline CDR1 MNHEY, CDR2 SVGEGT. CDR3 length: 14 amino acids. V lost 2 bases and J lost 0, with 6 bases in between. The sample was PBMCs or a T cell subset sorted from them (not recorded which). The V call is TRBV6-2 or TRBV6-3, the J call TRBJ2-3; the D is unclear. This clonotype was sampled from an adult woman who had mild COVID-19 (a few samples of this study predate the infection). Cell type and time point are not known. This CDR3 reads CASSYGRSTDTQYF. As DNA, the CDR3 is TGTGCCAGCAGTTACGGGCGCAGCACAGATACGCAGTATTTT.